Described below is a single T cell receptor (beta chain) sequence and its context. A much bigger clone sits one base away, suggesting this may be a read error. This CDR3 has 17 amino acids. Germline CDR1 DFQATT, CDR2 SNEGSKA (reference sequence). For the second PCR, which ran for 7 to 11 cycles, a sample-barcoded 5' primer and a J-beta primer mix were used. Each cDNA molecule carried a tag from a template-switch adaptor that contained 12 random nucleotides. Each CDR3 protein gets one entry after TCRdb re-called the 5' RACE reads with MiXCR. The sample includes roughly 800,000 distinct CDR3 sequences, 58% of them seen just once. Each donor was a healthy Caucasian individual from Russia, aged roughly 6 to 95. At least 5 micrograms of total RNA were extracted per sample. The entry originates in a study of blood T cells in healthy people across ages.

Sequenced: blood. The receptor was isolated from a man in his thirties or forties in good health. The chain has TRBV20-1 and TRBJ2-6; D might be TRBD1 or TRBD2, each matching 5 bases. The CDR3 sequence is CSARRPGRSSVANVLTF. The CDR3 coding sequence is TGCAGTGCTCGTAGACCGGGACGGAGCTCTGTGGCCAACGTCCTGACTTTC.